These 29 T cell receptor beta chains share one sample of origin, sequenced in a study of T-cell memory formation after mild COVID-19. TCRdb fed the 5' RACE reads into MiXCR, producing one record per CDR3 protein. The sample includes 550,000 to 700,000 distinct CDR3 sequences, around a sixth of them seen just once. What was sequenced was PBMCs or a T cell subset sorted from them (not recorded which). The source of these receptors is an adult woman who had mild COVID-19 (a few samples of this study predate the infection). Cell type and time point are not known.

This clonotype showed up just a few times. The chain links TRBV24-1 to TRBJ2-7; D is possibly TRBD1 or TRBD2 (6 bases each). The V end lost 2 bases, the J end lost 0 bases, and 10 bases lay between the germline ends. Germline values: CDR1 KGHDR, CDR2 SFDVKD. The CDR3 covers 15 residues. Written as DNA, the CDR3 is TGTGCCACCAGTGATTCACAGGGACTCTCCTACGAGCAGTACTTC. It specifies CATSDSQGLSYEQYF.

This clonotype was recorded many times. The chain joins TRBV6-6 to TRBJ1-5; perhaps TRBD1 as D (5 bases). CDR1 MNHNY and CDR2 SVGAGI come from the germline V gene (reference sequence). CDR3 length: 15 amino acids. V was trimmed by 8 bases and J by 0 bases, leaving 14 bases between them. CDR3 protein: CASGQGDYSNQPQHF. The DNA of the CDR3 is TGTGCCAGCGGTCAGGGAGATTATAGCAATCAGCCCCAGCATTTT.

This clonotype has just a few counts. The chain has TRBV9 and TRBJ1-2, with TRBD1 identical over 9 bases. The CDR3 sequence is 16 residues long. The germline CDR1 and CDR2 sequences are SGDLS and YYNGEE. V shed 0 bases and J 5 bases; nucleotides not matched to a gene: 8. CDR3 loop: CASSVVAQGAKYGYTF. The CDR3 coding sequence is TGTGCCAGCAGCGTAGTGGCACAGGGGGCGAAGTATGGCTACACCTTC.

This clonotype appeared a few times. The chain is built from TRBV27 and TRBJ2-7; D unclear. The CDR3 spans 13 residues. V was clipped by 0 bases and J by 4 bases, with 7 bases between them. Germline CDR1 MNHEY, CDR2 SMNVEV (reference sequence). The CDR3 DNA sequence: TGTGCCAGCAGTTTATCCGTGAGGTACGAGCAGTACTTC. Translating gives CASSLSVRYEQYF.

The gene calls are TRBV20-1 and TRBJ1-1; D is undetermined. Trimming took 0 bases from V and 6 from J, leaving 8 bases between them. CDR3 length: 12 residues. From germline, CDR1 is DFQATT and CDR2 SNEGSKA (reference sequence). The CDR3, as DNA: TGCAGTGCTAGAGAGATGCGCGCTGAAGCTTTCTTT. Translated, it gives CSAREMRAEAFF.

This clonotype was counted between two and nine times. V is TRBV5-1 and J is TRBJ1-4; D may be TRBD1 (5 bases). This CDR3 has 15 amino acids. V was pared by 4 bases and J by 8 bases, with 18 bases between. The germline CDR1 and CDR2 sequences are SGHRS and YFSETQ. The CDR3, as DNA: TGCGCCAGCAGCCCGGAGGGGAGGGGTCGCGAAAAACTGTTTTTT. It encodes CASSPEGRGREKLFF.

The rearrangement uses TRBV20-1 and TRBJ1-1; D uncertain. The ends were cut back, 2 bases at V and 5 bases at J, with 6 bases in the middle. Germline V gene lookup returns CDR1 DFQATT and CDR2 SNEGSKA (reference sequence). CDR3 length: 11 residues. This CDR3 is CSARLVTEAFF. For the CDR3, the DNA is TGCAGTGCTAGATTGGTTACTGAAGCTTTCTTT.

The chain employs TRBV5-1 and TRBJ2-2, with TRBD1 matching over 9 bases. This CDR3 is built from 18 residues. The V segment lost 0 bases and the J segment 1 base; nucleotides outside the gene matches: 7. Per the germline V gene, CDR1 is SGHRS and CDR2 is YFSETQ. The CDR3 spells CASSLEARTGVNTGELFF. CDR3 sequence (DNA): TGCGCCAGCAGCTTGGAAGCCAGGACAGGGGTGAACACCGGGGAGCTGTTTTTT. The full variable domain, its missing parts supplied by reference TRBV5-1 and TRBJ2-2, is KAGVTQTPRYLIKTRGQQVTLSCSPISGHRSVSWYQQTPGQGLQFLFEYFSETQRNKGNFPGRFSGRQFSNSRSEMNVSTLELGDSALYLCASSLEARTGVNTGELFFGEGSRLTVL.

This clonotype was observed once. This chain connects TRBV7-9 to TRBJ1-1; no definite D call. The length of the CDR3 is 14 residues. CDR1 is SEHNR, CDR2 FQNEAQ, per germline (reference sequence). The V gene lost 3 bases and the J gene lost 3 bases, with 11 bases spanning the gap. CDR3 amino acids: CASSLGILDTEAFF. For the CDR3, the DNA is TGTGCCAGCAGCTTGGGGATCTTGGACACTGAAGCTTTCTTT.

The chain employs TRBV5-1 and TRBJ1-5, with D possibly being TRBD1 (5 bases). The CDR3 has 14 amino acids. Trimming took 4 bases from V and 6 from J, leaving 14 bases between them. Germline V lookup: CDR1 SGHRS, CDR2 YFSETQ. The CDR3 DNA sequence: TGCGCCAGCAGCCCCGTAGGTGGGGGTCAGCCCCAGCATTTT. Protein sequence: CASSPVGGGQPQHF.

The table lists this clonotype with a few counts. The chain combines TRBV6-2 or TRBV6-3 with TRBJ2-1; D perhaps matches TRBD2 (5 bases). V was shortened by 6 bases and J by 8 bases, with 17 bases between the two germline ends. This CDR3 is 14 amino acids long. Looked up from germline, CDR1 is MNHEY and CDR2 is SVGEGT. In nucleotides, the CDR3 is TGTGCCAGCAGGCCCTGGAGGTCCTTGCATGAGCAGTTCTTC. It codes for CASRPWRSLHEQFF.

This clonotype was found a few times. V is TRBV3-1 and J is TRBJ1-2, with 11 positions matching TRBD1. V trimming: 4 bases; J trimming: 2 bases; junction bases outside the gene matches: 9. This CDR3 comprises 17 residues. Germline V gene data show CDR1 as LGHDT and CDR2 as YNNKEL (reference sequence). The CDR3 coding sequence is TGTGCCAGCAGCCCGAGGACAGGGGGCCTGACAAACTATGGCTACACCTTC. The encoded protein is CASSPRTGGLTNYGYTF.

A few counts support this clonotype. V is TRBV29-1 and J is TRBJ1-1; D is possibly TRBD1 (6 bases). Germline V lookup: CDR1 SQVTM, CDR2 ANQGSEA. The CDR3 sequence is 16 residues long. Trimming took off 4 bases at V and 2 bases at J, with 20 bases between the two ends. In DNA form, the CDR3 reads TGCAGCGTTGCAGGAGGGATAGAGGGGGGAAACACTGAAGCTTTCTTT. Amino acid sequence: CSVAGGIEGGNTEAFF.

This clonotype showed up many times. The chain uses TRBV5-5 and TRBJ2-3, with D perhaps matching TRBD1 or TRBD2 (6 bases each). CDR1 and CDR2 from the germline V gene are SGHKS and YYEKEE (reference sequence). V lost 2 bases to trimming and J lost 2 bases, with 9 bases between them. The length of the CDR3 is 14 residues. CDR3 coding DNA: TGTGCCAGCAGCTTTTCGGGGGCCACAGATACGCAGTATTTT. Residues: CASSFSGATDTQYF.

This clonotype has more than one count but fewer than ten. The chain recombines TRBV20-1 with TRBJ2-2; D tentatively fits TRBD1 or TRBD2 (6 bases each). Germline CDR1 and CDR2: DFQATT and SNEGSKA (reference sequence). The CDR3 has 18 residues. V gave up 0 bases and J gave up 3 bases, with 20 bases separating them. In DNA, the CDR3 is TGCAGTGCTAGAGACCACTTTAACGGGGGCGAGGACACCGGGGAGCTGTTTTTT. Translation: CSARDHFNGGEDTGELFF.

V and J are TRBV15 and TRBJ2-1, with D possibly matching TRBD2 (5 bases). This CDR3 contains 14 residues. Per germline, CDR1 LNHNV and CDR2 YYDKDF (reference sequence). With 0 bases removed from V and 7 bases from J, the gap between germline ends came to 10 bases. DNA for the CDR3: TGTGCCACCAGCAGAGATCGGGAAATTAATGAGCAGTTCTTC. It codes for CATSRDREINEQFF.

This clonotype appeared a few times. V usage is TRBV12-3 or TRBV12-4 and J usage is TRBJ2-3, with 8 bases lining up with TRBD1. This CDR3 has 15 amino acids. Germline trimming cut 1 base from V and 3 bases from J; bases unmatched to any gene: 3. CDR3 amino acids: CASSLGTGNTDTQYF. CDR3 sequence (DNA): TGTGCCAGCAGTTTAGGGACAGGGAATACAGATACGCAGTATTTT.

The chain combines TRBV7-9 with TRBJ2-7, with TRBD1 matching 7 bases. The ends lost 6 bases at V and 7 bases at J; junction bases unmatched: 15. Per the germline V gene, CDR1 is SEHNR and CDR2 is FQNEAQ (reference sequence). The length of the CDR3 is 15 residues. The CDR3 loop is CASRPLTGATGEQYF. The CDR3 DNA reads as TGTGCCAGCAGACCCCTAACAGGGGCCACGGGGGAGCAGTACTTC. The full variable domain, with the rest looked up from reference TRBV7-9 and TRBJ2-7, is DTGVSQNPRHKITKRGQNVTFRCDPISEHNRLYWYRQTLGQGPEFLTYFQNEAQLEKSRLLSDRFSAERPKGSFSTLEIQRTEQGDSAMYLCASRPLTGATGEQYFGPGTRLTVT.

The chain uses TRBV4-2 and TRBJ1-1; D unclear. With 3 bases removed from V and 1 base from J, the gap between germline ends came to 9 bases. Germline CDR1 is LGHNA and CDR2 is YNFKEQ. The CDR3 extends over 14 amino acids. The CDR3 here is CASSHAGKNTEAFF. CDR3 nucleotide sequence: TGTGCCAGCAGCCACGCAGGAAAGAACACTGAAGCTTTCTTT.

In its sample, this clonotype was seen a few times. The J gene is TRBJ1-1, the V gene TRBV18; 9 nucleotides agree with TRBD1. The germline CDR1 and CDR2 sequences are KGHSH and LQKENI. The CDR3 covers 15 residues. The junction had 5 bases not matched to a gene; V was cut back by 3 bases and J by 3 bases. The CDR3 nucleotides read TGTGCCAGCTCACCCTTGACAGGGGGGTACACTGAAGCTTTCTTT. It is translated as CASSPLTGGYTEAFF.

This clonotype was seen ten or more times. The chain is built from TRBV4-1 and TRBJ2-7; D uncertain. The CDR3 covers 13 residues. CDR1 MGHRA and CDR2 YSYEKL come from the germline V gene. Trimming stripped 1 base from V and 0 bases from J, with 4 bases between. The CDR3 DNA reads TGCGCCAGCAGCCAAGCCAGCTCCTACGAGCAGTACTTC. It is translated as CASSQASSYEQYF.

CDR3 protein: CASTHRGWSYGYTF. CDR3 DNA: TGTGCCAGTACCCACAGGGGTTGGAGCTATGGCTACACCTTC. This chain links TRBV19 with TRBJ1-2; 7 bases agree with TRBD1. The germline CDR1 and CDR2 sequences are LNHDA and SQIVND (reference sequence). The CDR3 spans 14 residues. With V trimmed by 7 bases and J by 4 bases, 9 bases remained unmatched.

This chain uses TRBV6-1 with TRBJ1-4; 12 bases line up with TRBD1. The CDR3 sequence is 16 residues long. J lost 8 bases, V lost 6 bases, and 10 bases had no gene match. Germline CDR1 and CDR2: MNHNS and SASEGT. DNA for the CDR3: TGTGCCAGCAGCACCGGGACAGGGGGCCGGTGGGAAAAACTGTTTTTT. As protein: CASSTGTGGRWEKLFF.

The chain uses TRBV11-3 and TRBJ2-1, with 8 bases matching TRBD2. Germline V CDR1 and CDR2: SGHNT, YENEEA. J lost 7 bases, V lost 3 bases, and 8 bases had no gene match. This CDR3 contains 15 residues. The CDR3 coding sequence is TGTGCCAGCAGCTTCGGGAGGGCGGCCGGGAATGAGCAGTTCTTC. It translates to CASSFGRAAGNEQFF. The full variable domain, with the rest looked up from reference TRBV11-3 and TRBJ2-1, is EAGVVQSPRYKIIEKKQPVAFWCNPISGHNTLYWYLQNLGQGPELLIRYENEEAVDDSQLPKDRFSAERLKGVDSTLKIQPAELGDSAVYLCASSFGRAAGNEQFFGPGTRLTVL.

J is TRBJ2-1 and V is TRBV20-1; TRBD2 agrees at 9 bases. From germline, CDR1 is DFQATT and CDR2 SNEGSKA (reference sequence). CDR3 length: 19 residues. V gave up 2 bases and J gave up 0 bases; unmatched junction bases: 14. The CDR3 reads CSARFFSGGHPSSYNEQFF. CDR3 sequence (DNA): TGCAGTGCTAGATTCTTTAGCGGGGGCCACCCAAGCTCCTACAATGAGCAGTTCTTC.

The sample holds a few counts of this clonotype. V and J are TRBV9 and TRBJ1-2; TRBD1 matches 8 bases. The CDR3 totals 11 residues. Per germline, CDR1 SGDLS and CDR2 YYNGEE. V was pared by 7 bases and J by 6 bases, with 2 bases of the junction left unmatched. CDR3 loop: CASGQGNGYTF. The CDR3, as DNA: TGTGCCAGCGGACAGGGTAATGGCTACACCTTC.

The chain employs TRBV7-9 and TRBJ2-1; D is perhaps TRBD2 (6 bases). This CDR3 comprises 13 residues. CDR1 is SEHNR, CDR2 FQNEAQ, per germline (reference sequence). Between the trimmed V and J ends, which lost 8 bases and 9 bases, there was a span of 17 bases. The CDR3 coding sequence is TGTGCCAGCGGGATTTTTTTGGGAGGTGAGCAGTTCTTC. As protein: CASGIFLGGEQFF.

This clonotype was detected only a few times. This chain links TRBV10-3 with TRBJ2-7; 7 nucleotides match TRBD1. The germline gives CDR1 ENHRY, CDR2 SYGVKD. J gave up 7 bases and V 4 bases, and 10 bases lay outside the gene matches. There are 14 residues in the CDR3. The CDR3 region has the DNA TGTGCCATCAGTGGGATAAGGGGGCTGGGAGAGCAGTACTTC. This encodes CAISGIRGLGEQYF.

The table lists this clonotype with a few counts. J is TRBJ2-5 and V is TRBV7-2, with D perhaps assigned TRBD1 or TRBD2 (6 bases each). The V and J ends lost 3 bases and 2 bases respectively, with 19 bases between them. The CDR3 spans 17 residues. Germline-derived CDR1 and CDR2 are SGHTA and FQGNSA. CDR3: CASSFSGRGARQETQYF. Written as DNA, the CDR3 is TGTGCCAGCAGCTTCTCGGGTAGGGGGGCGCGGCAAGAGACCCAGTACTTC.